The 20 T cell receptor beta chains reported below all come from one sample, sequenced in a study of monozygotic twins with inflammatory bowel disease. TCRdb re-called the 5' RACE reads and catalogs CDR3 proteins one per entry, DNA excluded. The sample table includes more than 300,000 distinct CDR3 sequences. Material: blood. The origin of the receptors is a human donor with ulcerative colitis or Crohn's disease, or a healthy co-twin of an affected twin (not recorded which).

The V and J genes are TRBV7-2 and TRBJ2-5; TCRdb's D gene call, TRBD1, goes unchecked for lack of DNA. In germline, CDR1 is SGHTA, CDR2 FQGNSA. CDR3 length: 17 amino acids. The CDR3 is CASSFLVGQGAKETQYF.

The chain joins TRBV12-3 or TRBV12-4 to TRBJ2-1; the D call from TCRdb, TRBD1, cannot be confirmed without DNA. The CDR3 runs to 15 residues. CDR3 sequence reads: CASNIVLGRGNEQFF.

The rearrangement uses TRBV6-5 and TRBJ2-3. Germline CDR1 reads MNHEY; CDR2 reads SVGAGI. The CDR3 runs 14 residues. CDR3 residues: CASSSEYFTDTQYF.

V usage is TRBV20-1 and J usage is TRBJ1-4; TCRdb returns TRBD1, unconfirmable since there is no DNA. CDR1 is DFQATT, CDR2 SNEGSKA, per germline (reference sequence). The CDR3 length is 13 residues. The CDR3: CSAGQGASEKLFF.

The chain employs TRBV20-1 and TRBJ1-1. The germline V gene has CDR1 DFQATT and CDR2 SNEGSKA (reference sequence). The length of the CDR3 is 11 residues. CDR3 protein: CSAKEGYSAFF.

The J gene is TRBJ2-3, the V gene TRBV9; TCRdb proposes TRBD1, but this gene call is untestable without DNA. This CDR3 has 15 residues. The germline CDR1 and CDR2 sequences are SGDLS and YYNGEE. The CDR3 sequence is CASSAGAGARDTQYF.

The chain recombines TRBV9 with TRBJ2-5; as DNA is missing, the TRBD2 call by TCRdb cannot be tested. The germline V gene has CDR1 SGDLS and CDR2 YYNGEE. CDR3 length: 16 amino acids. The CDR3 reads CASSARLAGTQETQYF.

This rearrangement joins TRBV4-2 to TRBJ2-7; no DNA is available, so the TRBD1 call from TCRdb remains unchecked. The germline V gene encodes CDR1 LGHNA and CDR2 YNFKEQ. This CDR3 is 16 amino acids long. CDR3: CASSQAQRDRGYEQYF.

This rearrangement joins TRBV12-3 or TRBV12-4 to TRBJ2-2; TCRdb outputs TRBD2, but without DNA this stays unchecked. This CDR3 has 12 residues. CDR3 region: CASPGLAGELFF.

This chain joins TRBV7-8 and TRBJ2-7; absent DNA, TCRdb's TRBD1 call cannot be checked. The CDR3 runs to 15 residues. Per germline, CDR1 SGHVS and CDR2 FQNEAQ. CDR3 loop: CASSPSRQGRYEQYF.

The rearrangement links TRBV6-5 to TRBJ1-2; the D gene TCRdb calls, TRBD1, cannot be checked with no DNA. The germline gives CDR1 MNHEY, CDR2 SVGAGI. The CDR3 has 13 amino acids. CDR3 amino acids: CASSYSGQGFYTF.

The gene calls are TRBV27 and TRBJ1-5; as DNA is missing, the TRBD1 call by TCRdb cannot be tested. Germline CDR1 is MNHEY and CDR2 is SMNVEV (reference sequence). The CDR3 consists of 13 residues. This chain's CDR3 is CASSSSRDQPQHF.

This chain uses TRBV7-2 with TRBJ2-1. In germline, CDR1 is SGHTA, CDR2 FQGNSA. The CDR3 has 12 amino acids. The CDR3 region is CASSFNWGEQFF.

This rearrangement joins TRBV4-3 to TRBJ2-5; the TRBD1 assignment by TCRdb is unverifiable without DNA. The CDR3 runs to 15 residues. Looked up from germline, CDR1 is LGHNA and CDR2 is YSLEER. CDR3 in amino acids: CASSLRTGGWETQYF.

This CDR3 reads CASSLDAGGTRNEQFF. The chain employs TRBV7-7 and TRBJ2-1; the TRBD1 assignment by TCRdb is unverifiable without DNA. The germline V gene encodes CDR1 SSHAT and CDR2 FNYEAQ (reference sequence). The CDR3 totals 16 residues.

The V gene is TRBV4-1, the J gene TRBJ2-7; the D call from TCRdb, TRBD1, cannot be confirmed without DNA. The CDR3 extends over 16 amino acids. Per germline, CDR1 MGHRA and CDR2 YSYEKL. This chain's CDR3 is CASSLKTGQGATEQYF.

The chain is built from TRBV7-2 and TRBJ1-4. Germline values: CDR1 SGHTA, CDR2 FQGNSA. The CDR3 length is 14 residues. The CDR3 sequence is CASSPRSSNEKLFF.

The chain uses TRBV7-9 and TRBJ2-1; TCRdb selects TRBD1, and the lack of DNA leaves this call unchecked. CDR3 length equals 16 residues. The germline CDR1 and CDR2 sequences are SEHNR and FQNEAQ (reference sequence). CDR3 residues: CASSSDRGRAYNEQFF.

V gene TRBV4-2 combines with J gene TRBJ2-3; TCRdb's D call, TRBD2, is unchecked because there is no DNA. Germline-derived CDR1 and CDR2 are LGHNA and YNFKEQ. This CDR3 has 18 residues. This chain's CDR3 is CASSLQPPTSELTDTQYF.

The chain recombines TRBV20-1 with TRBJ2-1; lacking DNA, the TRBD1 call made by TCRdb goes unchecked. The V gene's germline CDR1 is DFQATT and CDR2 SNEGSKA (reference sequence). The length of the CDR3 is 12 residues. CDR3 amino acids: CSASSRVNEQFF.